A single sample is the source of the 10 T cell receptor beta chains below, sequenced in a study of blood T cell repertoires in COVID-19. The table came from immunoSEQ multiplex PCR; TCRdb's copy has only in-frame clones and leaves some out. The sample records about 200,000 clones, 60% to 85% being singletons. The sequenced sample consisted of peripheral blood. The receptors originated from a woman aged 70 to 79 with acute or convalescent COVID-19.

For the CDR3, the DNA is TGCAGCGTGACTAGCGGGATAGAGACCCAGTACTTC. It translates to CSVTSGIETQYF. This chain joins TRBV29-1 and TRBJ2-5; 11 bases map to TRBD2. V dropped 6 bases and J dropped 4; count of bases not matched to a gene: 1. Per germline, CDR1 SQVTM and CDR2 ANQGSEA. The CDR3 contains 12 residues.

This clone was seen a few times. Different DNA sequences within this sample yield the same CDR3. V usage is TRBV6-6 and J usage is TRBJ2-3; possibly TRBD1 for D (6 bases). The V gene's germline CDR1 is MNHNY and CDR2 SVGAGI (reference sequence). The CDR3 is 13 residues long. The V end was cut by 0 bases, the J end by 6 bases, with 7 bases between. This CDR3 reads CASSYSRGDTQYF. The CDR3 DNA is TGTGCCAGCAGTTACTCTAGGGGGGATACGCAGTATTTT.

The rearrangement uses TRBV19 and TRBJ2-3; maybe TRBD1 (5 bases). V lost 7 bases to trimming and J lost 1 base, with 12 bases between them. Per the germline V gene, CDR1 is LNHDA and CDR2 is SQIVND (reference sequence). The CDR3 totals 14 residues. The CDR3 DNA is TGTGCCAGTAAGGTAGGGGCGGGCACAGATACGCAGTATTTT. This encodes CASKVGAGTDTQYF. Full variable domain (missing parts from reference TRBV19 and TRBJ2-3): DGGITQSPKYLFRKEGQNVTLSCEQNLNHDAMYWYRQDPGQGLRLIYYSQIVNDFQKGDIAEGYSVSREKKESFPLTVTSAQKNPTAFYLCASKVGAGTDTQYFGPGTRLTVL.

There are a few counts of this clone. The chain combines TRBV6-1 with TRBJ2-3; a weak D match, TRBD1 (6 bases). CDR3 size: 17 residues. V lost 1 base to trimming and J lost 0 bases, with 14 bases between them. Germline CDR1 reads MNHNS; CDR2 reads SASEGT. The CDR3 here is CASSEDRVWASTDTQYF. CDR3 in DNA: TGTGCCAGCAGTGAAGACAGGGTGTGGGCTAGCACAGATACGCAGTATTTT.

The chain couples TRBV10-3 to TRBJ2-1; D possibly corresponds to TRBD2 (6 bases). Trimming cost V 8 bases and J 3 bases, with 11 bases left between them. Germline CDR1 is ENHRY and CDR2 is SYGVKD. CDR3 size: 13 residues. CDR3 nucleotide sequence: TGTGCCATCGGGAGGAGTAGCTACAATGAGCAGTTCTTC. The encoded protein is CAIGRSSYNEQFF.

The chain joins TRBV5-1 to TRBJ2-3; the match to TRBD1 covers 11 bases. Germline V gene data show CDR1 as SGHRS and CDR2 as YFSETQ. V was pared by 0 bases and J by 1 base, with 4 bases of the junction left unmatched. The CDR3 runs to 17 residues. The CDR3 nucleotides are TGCGCCAGCAGCTTGGGGACAGGGGGCTTTGGCACAGATACGCAGTATTTT. Amino acids: CASSLGTGGFGTDTQYF.

This clone was recorded a few times. This chain joins TRBV19 and TRBJ1-1; a weak D match, TRBD1 (6 bases). Per germline, CDR1 LNHDA and CDR2 SQIVND (reference sequence). V was shortened by 5 bases and J by 6 bases, with 10 bases between the two germline ends. This CDR3 comprises 12 residues. The CDR3 is CASSAGQSEAFF. In DNA, the CDR3 is TGTGCCAGTAGTGCTGGACAGTCTGAAGCTTTCTTT.

The chain carries TRBV15 and TRBJ2-1; D ambiguous. Trimming removed 1 base at V and 0 bases at J, with 10 bases between. Looked up from germline, CDR1 is LNHNV and CDR2 is YYDKDF (reference sequence). The CDR3 contains 16 residues. In nucleotides, the CDR3 is TGTGCCACCAGCAGAGTGCGTTCTCTCTCCTACAATGAGCAGTTCTTC. This encodes CATSRVRSLSYNEQFF. Using reference TRBV15 and TRBJ2-1 for the parts outside the CDR3, the full variable domain is DAMVIQNPRYQVTQFGKPVTLSCSQTLNHNVMYWYQQKSSQAPKLLFHYYDKDFNNEADTPDNFQSRRPNTSFCFLDIRSPGLGDTAMYLCATSRVRSLSYNEQFFGPGTRLTVL.

This clone was seen just once. J is TRBJ1-3 and V is TRBV5-1, with D possibly being TRBD1 (5 bases). The CDR3 covers 14 residues. Germline loops: CDR1 SGHRS, CDR2 YFSETQ. V shed 0 bases and J shed 4 bases, with 8 bases lying between them. CDR3 region: CASSLAHRGNTIYF. The DNA for the CDR3 is TGCGCCAGCAGCTTGGCCCACAGGGGAAACACCATATATTTT.

The chain employs TRBV28 and TRBJ2-1; 9 bases agree with TRBD1. V shed 6 bases and J 8 bases; nucleotides not matched to a gene: 14. This CDR3 region has 16 residues. CDR1 and CDR2 (germline): MDHEN, SYDVKM. CDR3 nucleotides: TGTGCCAGCAGCTCCTTCCGGGACAGGGTCGTAGATGAGCAGTTCTTC. Translated: CASSSFRDRVVDEQFF.